This T cell receptor beta chain came from a study of breast tumors, draining lymph nodes, adjacent tissues. This clonotype was seen only a few times. This CDR3 has 16 amino acids. Deletions cut 4 bases from V and 0 bases from J, with 15 bases between. CDR1 is SGHTA, CDR2 FQGNSA, per germline. In TCRdb, the multiplex PCR reads were re-called with MiXCR into one record per CDR3 protein. The table lists tens of thousands of distinct CDR3 sequences, around 41% of them singletons, with approximately 24% in the top ten. The source is a female donor with breast cancer. Some clones in this sample may be carry-over from other donors' samples. The sequenced sample consisted of breast tumor tissue. The chain couples TRBV7-2 to TRBJ1-1, with TRBD1 as a possible D gene (6 bases). CDR3 sequence (DNA): TGTGCCAGCAGCTCGGACATCAGGGGTGTGAACACTGAAGCTTTCTTT. Translated: CASSSDIRGVNTEAFF.